One sample yielded the 10 T cell receptor beta chains listed below, sequenced in a study of Tregs in tolerant kidney transplant recipients. Produced via immunoSEQ multiplex PCR; TCRdb's table is partial and in-frame only. This table lists roughly 48,000 clones. The sample here was CD4+ T cells from blood, taken before the transplant. Source of these receptors: a human donor who received a combined kidney and bone marrow transplant.

With respect to this clone: With the read ending 3 residues before the CDR3 end, the germline J gene is used to fill in that end. V and J are TRBV7-3 and TRBJ1-1; D gene uncertain. The CDR3 loop spans 13 amino acids. Germline V gene lookup returns CDR1 SGHTA and CDR2 FQGTGA. With 2 bases removed from V and 3 bases from J, the gap between germline ends came to 7 bases. The CDR3 loop reads CASSLDGYTEAFF. CDR3 DNA, as far as it was read: TGTGCCAGCAGCTTAGACGGGTACACTGAA.

The CDR3 loop reads CASSEFSMNKETQYF. The sequenced part of the CDR3 DNA is TGTGCCAGCAGTGAATTCTCTATGAATAAAGAGACC. V and J are TRBV6-1 and TRBJ2-5; D is uncertain. The read is 3 residues too short to cover the CDR3 end, so that end is filled in from the germline J gene. The germline V gene has CDR1 MNHNS and CDR2 SASEGT. The CDR3 runs 15 residues. V was clipped by 2 bases and J by 3 bases, with 13 bases between them.

To note about this clone: Read coverage stops 3 residues before the CDR3 terminus; the germline J gene supplies the remainder. The rearrangement uses TRBV7-2 and TRBJ2-7; 12 bases are shared with TRBD2. This CDR3 contains 15 residues. With V trimmed by 2 bases and J by 4 bases, 3 bases remained unmatched. The germline gives CDR1 SGHTA, CDR2 FQGNSA. CDR3 in amino acids: CASSLSLAGGYEQYF. CDR3 DNA, as far as it was read: TGTGCCAGCAGCTTAAGTCTAGCGGGAGGGTACGAG.

Concerning this clone itself: The read stops 3 residues short of the end of the CDR3; the missing end is completed from the germline J gene. The chain couples TRBV7-3 to TRBJ2-2; TRBD1 matches at 7 bases. There are 15 residues in the CDR3. Germline CDR1 SGHTA, CDR2 FQGTGA. Losses at the gene ends were 5 bases for V and 1 base for J; bases not matched to a gene: 4. The sequenced part of the CDR3 DNA is TGTGCCAGCAGCACAGGGGAGTGGAACACCGGGGAG. It is translated as CASSTGEWNTGE. The entire CDR3 protein is CASSTGEWNTGELFF.

A word on this clone: The read halts 3 residues ahead of the CDR3 end, with the missing end drawn from the germline J gene. This chain uses TRBV7-6 with TRBJ2-3, with 7 bases fitting TRBD2. The V gene end was trimmed by 6 bases and the J gene end by 0 bases; junction bases not matched to a gene: 6. Germline V lookup: CDR1 SGHVS, CDR2 FNYEAQ. The CDR3 is 15 amino acids. This CDR3 is CASRSSGTSTDTQYF. The part of the CDR3 DNA that was read is TGTGCCAGCAGGTCCAGCGGGACTAGCACAGATACG.

Details on this clone: The read halts 3 residues ahead of the CDR3 end, with the missing end drawn from the germline J gene. The chain uses TRBV7-2 and TRBJ2-3; possible D gene TRBD1, 6 bases. From germline, CDR1 is SGHTA and CDR2 FQGNSA. The CDR3 runs to 15 residues. V lost 5 bases, J lost 3 bases, and 15 bases lay in between. The sequenced CDR3 bases are TGTGCCAGCAGCCTCACAGGGAGAGAGACAGATACG. This sequence encodes CASSLTGRETDT. The whole CDR3 protein is CASSLTGRETDTQYF.

In regard to this clone: One end of the junction does not line up with germline, which may come from a read error. The observed sequence ends 3 residues before the CDR3 terminus, with the missing tail filled in from the germline J gene. J is TRBJ2-7 and V is TRBV7-7; D gene ambiguous. Germline V gene sequence: CDR1 SSHAT, CDR2 FNYEAQ (reference sequence). CDR3 length equals 13 residues. The sequenced part of the CDR3 DNA is TGTGCTAGCAGCTTCTCACTTGAGAACGAG. Translating it yields CASSFSLENE. The CDR3 in full is CASSFSLENEQYF.

For this clone: The CDR3 end is not reached by the read, which stops 3 residues before it; the germline J gene fills it in. The V call is TRBV5-4, the J call TRBJ1-1; weak D call: TRBD1 (5 bases). Germline V gives CDR1 SGHNT, CDR2 YYREEE (reference sequence). This CDR3 spans 12 amino acids. CDR3 bases read: TGTGCCAGCGGCCAAGAGGGGCTTTGG. Its protein product is CASGQEGLW. The entire CDR3 is CASGQEGLWAFF.

About this clone itself: The read comes to an end 3 residues before the CDR3 does, leaving the germline J gene to fill in the end. The V gene is TRBV30, the J gene TRBJ1-2; the D is unclear. This CDR3 spans 12 amino acids. Germline values: CDR1 GTSNPN, CDR2 SVGIG (reference sequence). CDR3 DNA, as far as it was read: TGTGCCTGGAGTCGAGACCTAGAGGGC. Translating gives CAWSRDLEG. The full CDR3 protein is CAWSRDLEGYTF.

About this clone itself: The missing CDR3 end, 3 residues past where the read stops, is filled in from the germline J gene. The chain has TRBV19 and TRBJ2-5; 7 positions match TRBD1. V lost 10 bases and J lost 1; bases outside the gene matches: 6. CDR3 length: 13 residues. Germline V gives CDR1 LNHDA, CDR2 SQIVND (reference sequence). The CDR3 reads CATQGTVQETQYF. CDR3 bases read: TGTGCCACACAAGGGACAGTCCAAGAGACC.